The 23 T cell receptor beta chains presented below share a single source sample, sequenced in a study of blood T cell repertoires in COVID-19. Repertoires were generated with immunoSEQ multiplex PCR, while TCRdb's copy carries only in-frame clones and drops some. The sample lists approximately 190,000 clones; around nine tenths were seen once. The specimen sequenced was peripheral blood. The receptors were sampled from a woman aged 40 to 50 who had recovered from COVID-19.

This chain joins TRBV6-2 or TRBV6-3 and TRBJ1-5; maybe TRBD1 (5 bases). The CDR3 runs 16 residues. Germline CDR1 MNHEY, CDR2 SVGEGT. V was trimmed by 2 bases and J by 0 bases, leaving 11 bases between them. The DNA for the CDR3 is TGTGCCAGCAGTTACCGGCCAGGGTATAGCAATCAGCCCCAGCATTTT. This translates into CASSYRPGYSNQPQHF.

The rearrangement joins TRBV5-1 to TRBJ2-1; TRBD2 matches 13 bases. The trim removed 4 bases at V and 8 bases at J, leaving 6 bases unmatched. Germline CDR1 is SGHRS and CDR2 is YFSETQ. CDR3 size: 15 residues. Written as DNA, the CDR3 is TGCGCCAGCAGCCCTGGACTAGCGGGAGTCTATGAGCAGTTCTTC. This translates into CASSPGLAGVYEQFF.

The CDR3 loop is CASSIVGTSVNEQFF. The CDR3 DNA follows: TGTGCCAGTAGTATAGTTGGGACTAGCGTCAATGAGCAGTTCTTC. The J gene is TRBJ2-1, the V gene TRBV19, with TRBD2 matching over 10 bases. The V gene end was trimmed by 1 base and the J gene end by 6 bases; junction bases not matched to a gene: 3. The CDR3 has 15 amino acids. The germline CDR1 and CDR2 sequences are LNHDA and SQIVND (reference sequence).

In its sample, this clone was seen once. This chain joins TRBV6-6 and TRBJ1-5; D is possibly TRBD1 (5 bases). V dropped 2 bases and J dropped 8 bases, with 13 bases sitting between them. Germline CDR1 and CDR2: MNHNY and SVGAGI (reference sequence). The CDR3 spans 14 residues. The CDR3 reads CASSYGEGSKPQHF. The CDR3 DNA reads as TGTGCCAGCAGTTACGGGGAGGGGTCGAAGCCCCAGCATTTT.

The chain joins TRBV11-1 to TRBJ2-2; D possibly corresponds to TRBD2 (6 bases). Germline CDR1 is SGHAT and CDR2 is FQDESV (reference sequence). The CDR3 extends over 15 amino acids. The V gene lost 2 bases and the J gene lost 5 bases, with 12 bases spanning the gap. In DNA form, the CDR3 reads TGTGCCAGCAGCTTATCGGGAGTAGGAACCGGGGAGCTGTTTTTT. Translation gives CASSLSGVGTGELFF.

This chain connects TRBV13 to TRBJ2-1; TRBD2 might be the D (5 bases). Germline CDR1 is PRHDT and CDR2 is FYEKMQ (reference sequence). The CDR3 covers 12 residues. V shed 5 bases and J shed 12 bases, with 14 bases lying between them. CDR3 DNA: TGTGCCAGCAGCACCCGGACTCTAGGGCAGTTCTTC. It encodes CASSTRTLGQFF. Full variable domain (remainder filled in from reference TRBV13 and TRBJ2-1): AAGVIQSPRHLIKEKRETATLKCYPIPRHDTVYWYQQGPGQDPQFLISFYEKMQSDKGSIPDRFSAQQFSDYHSELNMSSLELGDSALYFCASSTRTLGQFFGPGTRLTVL.

This sequence joins TRBV10-3 and TRBJ2-1; 10 bases are a match to TRBD2. In germline, CDR1 is ENHRY, CDR2 SYGVKD. The CDR3 spans 15 residues. J gave up 8 bases and V 6 bases, and 10 bases lay outside the gene matches. The CDR3 loop reads CAIRGTSVTGDEQFF. In nucleotides, the CDR3 is TGTGCCATCAGGGGGACTAGCGTAACGGGGGATGAGCAGTTCTTC.

The rearrangement joins TRBV28 to TRBJ1-5; maybe TRBD1 (6 bases). The V end was cut by 7 bases, the J end by 4 bases, with 14 bases between. The V gene's germline CDR1 is MDHEN and CDR2 SYDVKM. This CDR3 has 14 residues. This chain's CDR3 is CASILAGANQPQHF. DNA of the CDR3: TGTGCCAGCATCCTCGCAGGGGCTAATCAGCCCCAGCATTTT.

The chain links TRBV19 to TRBJ1-5; 10 nucleotides line up with TRBD1. Germline loops: CDR1 LNHDA, CDR2 SQIVND (reference sequence). The CDR3 runs 15 residues. The V segment lost 7 bases and the J segment 3 bases; nucleotides outside the gene matches: 6. CDR3 in DNA: TGTGCCAGTAACCCGGGACAGGGGATCAATCAGCCCCAGCATTTT. It codes for CASNPGQGINQPQHF.

The chain is built from TRBV24-1 and TRBJ1-3, with a possible D match to TRBD1 (5 bases). From germline, CDR1 is KGHDR and CDR2 SFDVKD. CDR3 length equals 16 residues. The germline V and J ends were trimmed by 4 bases and 0 bases, with 12 bases remaining between them. The CDR3 loop reads CATSEGGLASGNTIYF. For the CDR3, the DNA is TGTGCCACCAGTGAGGGGGGACTCGCCTCTGGAAACACCATATATTTT.

This CDR3 reads CASSLGDRGRNSPLHF. CDR3 in DNA: TGTGCCAGCAGCTTGGGGGACAGGGGAAGGAATTCACCCCTCCACTTT. This chain uses TRBV5-6 with TRBJ1-6, with TRBD1 identical over 10 bases. The CDR3 has 16 amino acids. Germline V gives CDR1 SGHDT, CDR2 YYEEEE. With V trimmed by 0 bases and J by 7 bases, 4 bases remained unmatched.

Turning to this clone: Distinct nucleotide sequences in the sample also encode this CDR3. The gene calls are TRBV5-1 and TRBJ2-1; D not certain. This CDR3 comprises 12 residues. Trimming left V 0 bases short and J 5 bases short, with 3 bases between. Germline V gives CDR1 SGHRS, CDR2 YFSETQ. The CDR3, as DNA: TGCGCCAGCAGCTTGGCAGACAATGAGCAGTTCTTC. It is translated as CASSLADNEQFF.

The J gene is TRBJ1-5, the V gene TRBV5-1, with 11 bases matching TRBD1. CDR1 SGHRS and CDR2 YFSETQ come from the germline V gene. The CDR3 spans 15 residues. V lost 0 bases, J lost 6 bases, and 2 bases stayed unmatched. This CDR3 reads CASSLEGTGGQPQHF. In nucleotides, the CDR3 is TGCGCCAGCAGCTTGGAAGGGACAGGGGGTCAGCCCCAGCATTTT.

The V call is TRBV7-9, the J call TRBJ2-7; D is possibly TRBD2 (5 bases). Trimming took off 1 base at V and 1 base at J, with 11 bases between the two ends. CDR3 size: 15 residues. Germline-derived CDR1 and CDR2 are SEHNR and FQNEAQ (reference sequence). In nucleotides, the CDR3 is TGTGCCAGCAGCTTAGTCCCCGGGGAATCCTACGAGCAGTACTTC. Encoded protein: CASSLVPGESYEQYF.

This clone appeared a few times. The rearrangement links TRBV7-6 to TRBJ2-7; 10 nucleotides agree with TRBD2. In germline, CDR1 is SGHVS, CDR2 FNYEAQ. J was trimmed by 1 base and V by 4 bases; bases with no gene match: 4. CDR3 length equals 15 residues. The CDR3 loop reads CASSSVSGRSYEQYF. The CDR3 coding sequence is TGTGCCAGCAGCTCAGTTAGCGGGAGGTCCTACGAGCAGTACTTC. Together with reference TRBV7-6 and TRBJ2-7, the CDR3 gives the full variable domain: GAGVSQSPRYKVTKRGQDVALRCDPISGHVSLYWYRQALGQGPEFLTYFNYEAQQDKSGLPNDRFSAERPEGSISTLTIQRTEQRDSAMYRCASSSVSGRSYEQYFGPGTRLTVT.

This chain uses TRBV27 with TRBJ2-7; TRBD2 matches at 8 bases. The CDR3 spans 15 residues. Trimming at V came to 1 base and at J to 7 bases, leaving 9 bases not matched to a gene. CDR1 and CDR2 from the germline V gene are MNHEY and SMNVEV (reference sequence). The CDR3 DNA follows: TGTGCCAGCAGTTTATTGTCTAGCGGGTTGGGAGAGCAGTACTTC. Amino acid sequence: CASSLLSSGLGEQYF.

A single count supports this clone. The chain combines TRBV18 with TRBJ1-2; no clear D gene. Trimming took off 2 bases at V and 6 bases at J, with 19 bases between the two ends. CDR1 and CDR2 from the germline V gene are KGHSH and LQKENI. The CDR3 spans 16 residues. The CDR3 region is CASSPGRGISGDGYTF. CDR3 bases: TGTGCCAGCTCACCAGGTCGAGGGATCTCAGGCGATGGCTACACCTTC.

The chain recombines TRBV11-2 with TRBJ2-5; 9 positions agree with TRBD2. CDR1 is SGHAT, CDR2 FQNNGV, per germline. V gave up 8 bases and J gave up 0 bases; unmatched junction bases: 19. This CDR3 has 19 residues. The CDR3 DNA reads as TGTGCCAGCGAATCACGTAATTGGCGGGAGGGCCGTTACCAAGAGACCCAGTACTTC. Encoded protein: CASESRNWREGRYQETQYF.

This chain links TRBV29-1 with TRBJ2-5; D perhaps matches TRBD1 (6 bases). Trimming left V 4 bases short and J 0 bases short, with 9 bases between. The CDR3 loop spans 13 amino acids. The germline V gene has CDR1 SQVTM and CDR2 ANQGSEA. The CDR3 DNA reads TGCAGCGTTGTTCGGACAGACCAAGAGACCCAGTACTTC. It encodes CSVVRTDQETQYF.

This chain links TRBV5-1 with TRBJ1-5; 10 nucleotides align to TRBD1. V lost 1 base and J lost 2; bases outside the gene matches: 15. The CDR3 covers 20 residues. Germline V gives CDR1 SGHRS, CDR2 YFSETQ. CDR3: CASSLRGQGRRIDGNQPQHF. The CDR3, as DNA: TGCGCCAGCAGCTTGAGGGGACAGGGGAGAAGGATTGATGGCAATCAGCCCCAGCATTTT.

The rearrangement links TRBV6-6 to TRBJ1-4, with D perhaps TRBD1 (5 bases). The CDR3 spans 14 residues. Germline-derived CDR1 and CDR2 are MNHNY and SVGAGI (reference sequence). Trimming cost V 5 bases and J 8 bases, with 15 bases left between them. CDR3 protein: CASSTVGHKEKLFF. In DNA form, the CDR3 reads TGTGCCAGCAGTACCGTCGGACATAAAGAAAAACTGTTTTTT.

This chain connects TRBV28 to TRBJ1-1; 10 bases fit TRBD1. The germline V gene has CDR1 MDHEN and CDR2 SYDVKM. The CDR3 has 13 amino acids. The trim removed 9 bases at V and 10 bases at J, leaving 11 bases unmatched. CDR3 sequence: CASLPGQGSTAFF. The CDR3 DNA follows: TGTGCCAGTCTTCCGGGACAGGGGTCCACAGCTTTCTTT.

This chain uses TRBV27 with TRBJ1-1, with 7 positions matching TRBD1. The trim removed 5 bases at V and 5 bases at J, leaving 11 bases unmatched. Germline-derived CDR1 and CDR2 are MNHEY and SMNVEV (reference sequence). The CDR3 loop spans 15 amino acids. The CDR3 DNA reads as TGTGCCAGCAGTGGCTTCAGACAGGGTGAGACTGAAGCTTTCTTT. Translation: CASSGFRQGETEAFF.